Listed below are T cell receptor beta chains from one sample, sequenced in a study of technical replicates of blood from a handful of donors. Produced via immunoSEQ multiplex PCR; TCRdb's table is partial and in-frame only. The table includes about 79,000 clones, roughly 94% detected once. Sequences were obtained from T cells isolated from PBMCs. The receptor source for this set is a human donor in good health. The CDR3 runs from the conserved cysteine through the conserved F or W. D genes are given only for firm matches. Not all rows give a size; the values are once, few, many and, for expanded clones, a class.

d_call: TRBD2
clone_size: NA
j_call: TRBJ2-5
v_call: TRBV29-1
cdr3_nt: TGCAGCGTTGAAAAACCCGGGCTAGCGGAAGAGACCCAGTACTTC
cdr3_aa: CSVEKPGLAEETQYF

d_call: NA
clone_size: NA
j_call: TRBJ1-4
v_call: TRBV7-9
cdr3_nt: TGTGCCAGCAGCCCAGAGGGTTCCCCTAATGAAAAACTGTTTTTT
cdr3_aa: CASSPEGSPNEKLFF

d_call: NA
clone_size: NA
j_call: TRBJ2-7
v_call: TRBV5-4
cdr3_nt: TGTGCCAGCAGCTTGGGTCTTCTGACGGGTGAGCAGTACTTC
cdr3_aa: CASSLGLLTGEQYF

d_call: NA
clone_size: once
j_call: TRBJ1-5
v_call: TRBV6-6
cdr3_nt: TGTGCCAGCAGTTCCCAGGATTATCAGCCCCAGCATTTT
cdr3_aa: CASSSQDYQPQHF

d_call: NA
clone_size: once
j_call: TRBJ1-4
v_call: TRBV13
cdr3_nt: TGTGCCAGCAGCTCTACCGGGAATAGGCAAACTAATGAAAAACTGTTTTTT
cdr3_aa: CASSSTGNRQTNEKLFF

d_call: TRBD1
clone_size: once
j_call: TRBJ1-5
v_call: TRBV4-2
cdr3_nt: TGTGCCAGCAGCCAAGATCCCAGGGGCGGACAGGGCGATCAGCCCCAGCATTTT
cdr3_aa: CASSQDPRGGQGDQPQHF

d_call: NA
clone_size: few
j_call: TRBJ1-2
v_call: TRBV18
cdr3_nt: TGTGCCAGCTCACCGGATGAGGGTTCTAACTATGGCTACACCTTC
cdr3_aa: CASSPDEGSNYGYTF

d_call: TRBD1
clone_size: NA
j_call: TRBJ1-6
v_call: TRBV2
cdr3_nt: TGTGCCAGCAGCTCCGGGACAGGGTATAATTCACCCCTCCACTTT
cdr3_aa: CASSSGTGYNSPLHF

d_call: NA
clone_size: NA
j_call: TRBJ1-1
v_call: TRBV2
cdr3_nt: TGTGCCAGCAGGACATCGGGGGTTGGAACTGAAGCTTTCTTT
cdr3_aa: CASRTSGVGTEAFF

d_call: NA
clone_size: NA
j_call: TRBJ2-5
v_call: TRBV19
cdr3_nt: TGTGCCAGTAGTAAGCCTCCCCAAGAGACCCAGTACTTC
cdr3_aa: CASSKPPQETQYF

d_call: NA
clone_size: NA
j_call: TRBJ1-2
v_call: TRBV16
cdr3_nt: TGTGCCAGCAGATCGGGGGGGATTTTTCGCTATGGCTACACCTTC
cdr3_aa: CASRSGGIFRYGYTF

d_call: TRBD2
clone_size: NA
j_call: TRBJ2-3
v_call: TRBV28
cdr3_nt: TGTGCCAGCAGTTTCAGGAGCGGGACCACAGATACGCAGTATTTT
cdr3_aa: CASSFRSGTTDTQYF

d_call: TRBD1
clone_size: NA
j_call: TRBJ2-5
v_call: TRBV19
cdr3_nt: TGTGCCAGTAGCGACAGGGGGCGACAGGAGACCCAGTACTTC
cdr3_aa: CASSDRGRQETQYF

d_call: TRBD2
clone_size: NA
j_call: TRBJ2-7
v_call: TRBV6-6
cdr3_nt: TGTGCCAGCAGGGGGCGGGGGAAGTCCTACGAGCAGTACTTC
cdr3_aa: CASRGRGKSYEQYF

d_call: NA
clone_size: few
j_call: TRBJ1-4
v_call: TRBV5-5
cdr3_nt: TGTGCCAGCAGCTTGTGGAACAGGGATAATGAAAAACTGTTTTTT
cdr3_aa: CASSLWNRDNEKLFF

d_call: NA
clone_size: NA
j_call: TRBJ1-1
v_call: TRBV2
cdr3_nt: TGTGCCAGCAGATCGCCCTGGCAGGGAGGGGCTTTCTTT
cdr3_aa: CASRSPWQGGAFF

d_call: NA
clone_size: NA
j_call: TRBJ2-7
v_call: TRBV13
cdr3_nt: TGTGCCAGCAGCCCAGGGGACGATGCCTACGAGCAGTACTTC
cdr3_aa: CASSPGDDAYEQYF

d_call: TRBD1
clone_size: once
j_call: TRBJ2-6
v_call: TRBV4-1
cdr3_nt: TGCGCCAGCAGCCAAGGTCAGGGGGCTGGGGCCAACGTCCTGACTTTC
cdr3_aa: CASSQGQGAGANVLTF

d_call: TRBD1
clone_size: NA
j_call: TRBJ2-7
v_call: TRBV27
cdr3_nt: TGTGCCAGCAGTTTTTCCCTCCGACAGGGGTCCTACGAGCAGTACTTC
cdr3_aa: CASSFSLRQGSYEQYF

d_call: NA
clone_size: NA
j_call: TRBJ1-1
v_call: TRBV27
cdr3_nt: TGTGCCAGCATCAAGGGGGGGACTGAAGCTTTCTTT
cdr3_aa: CASIKGGTEAFF

d_call: NA
clone_size: NA
j_call: TRBJ2-3
v_call: TRBV7-9
cdr3_nt: TGTGCCAGCAGCTTAGTTTTTAGGGCGAGGACTAGCACAGATACGCAGTATTTT
cdr3_aa: CASSLVFRARTSTDTQYF

d_call: TRBD1
clone_size: NA
j_call: TRBJ2-7
v_call: TRBV7-9
cdr3_nt: TGTGCCAGCAGTCCGACAGGGGTTTTTGGCGAGCAGTACTTC
cdr3_aa: CASSPTGVFGEQYF

d_call: TRBD2
clone_size: NA
j_call: TRBJ2-7
v_call: TRBV9
cdr3_nt: TGTGCCAGCAGCGTAGGCTCGCGGGGGTACCACGAGCAGTACTTC
cdr3_aa: CASSVGSRGYHEQYF

d_call: NA
clone_size: NA
j_call: TRBJ1-5
v_call: TRBV5-1
cdr3_nt: TGCGCCAGCAGCTCTGGCCCAAGCAATCAGCCCCAGCATTTT
cdr3_aa: CASSSGPSNQPQHF

d_call: TRBD2
clone_size: NA
j_call: TRBJ2-7
v_call: TRBV5-1
cdr3_nt: TGCGCCAGCAGCTTGGTGGGAGGGGGTAGGGGACTAGCGGACTACGAGCAGTACTTC
cdr3_aa: CASSLVGGGRGLADYEQYF

d_call: TRBD1
clone_size: NA
j_call: TRBJ1-2
v_call: TRBV6-6
cdr3_nt: TGTGCCAGCAGTCACGAAGGGGACAGTAACTATGGCTACACCTTC
cdr3_aa: CASSHEGDSNYGYTF

d_call: TRBD1
clone_size: NA
j_call: TRBJ1-1
v_call: TRBV7-9
cdr3_nt: TGTGCCAGCAGACCGACAGGGGCCTCATCAAACACTGAAGCTTTCTTT
cdr3_aa: CASRPTGASSNTEAFF

d_call: NA
clone_size: NA
j_call: TRBJ1-5
v_call: TRBV6-4
cdr3_nt: TGTGCCAGCAGTGACCTCCCAGGGCAGCCCCAGCATTTT
cdr3_aa: CASSDLPGQPQHF

d_call: NA
clone_size: NA
j_call: TRBJ2-5
v_call: TRBV7-3
cdr3_nt: TGTGCCAGCAGTCCGCTAGCGTTCGGGACCCAGTACTTC
cdr3_aa: CASSPLAFGTQYF

d_call: TRBD2
clone_size: NA
j_call: TRBJ2-3
v_call: TRBV6-1
cdr3_nt: TGTGCCAGCAGTGATGGCGCGGGAGGGATAACAGATACGCAGTATTTT
cdr3_aa: CASSDGAGGITDTQYF

d_call: NA
clone_size: NA
j_call: TRBJ2-1
v_call: TRBV19
cdr3_nt: TGTGCCAGTAGTGTCGGAGGAGTCTCCTACAATGAGCAGTTCTTC
cdr3_aa: CASSVGGVSYNEQFF

d_call: TRBD1
clone_size: NA
j_call: TRBJ2-2
v_call: TRBV11-3
cdr3_nt: TGTGCCAGCAGCTTATACATAAGGGACAGGGCGAACACCGGGGAGCTGTTTTTT
cdr3_aa: CASSLYIRDRANTGELFF

d_call: NA
clone_size: NA
j_call: TRBJ2-3
v_call: TRBV6-1
cdr3_nt: TGTGCCAGCAGTGAAGCTGGGGCCGCTTCCAGGGCAGATACGCAGTATTTT
cdr3_aa: CASSEAGAASRADTQYF

d_call: TRBD2
clone_size: NA
j_call: TRBJ2-5
v_call: TRBV5-1
cdr3_nt: TGCGCCAGCAGCTCCCCTGGGGGGACTAAAGAGACCCAGTACTTC
cdr3_aa: CASSSPGGTKETQYF

d_call: TRBD1
clone_size: once
j_call: TRBJ1-2
v_call: TRBV28
cdr3_nt: TGTGCCAGCAGCTCGGGACAGTACTATGGCTACACCTTC
cdr3_aa: CASSSGQYYGYTF

d_call: TRBD1
clone_size: NA
j_call: TRBJ1-6
v_call: TRBV25-1
cdr3_nt: TGTGCCAGCAGTGAATTAGGGGGACAGGATAAGTCACCCCTCCACTTT
cdr3_aa: CASSELGGQDKSPLHF

d_call: NA
clone_size: NA
j_call: TRBJ1-1
v_call: TRBV19
cdr3_nt: TGTGCCAGTTCTCCCTTCATACTCCGGAGGAGCATGAACACTGAAGCTTTCTTT
cdr3_aa: CASSPFILRRSMNTEAFF

d_call: TRBD2
clone_size: NA
j_call: TRBJ2-1
v_call: TRBV28
cdr3_nt: TGTGCCAGCACGGCTAGCGGGTACAATGAGCAGTTCTTC
cdr3_aa: CASTASGYNEQFF

d_call: NA
clone_size: once
j_call: TRBJ1-6
v_call: TRBV5-5
cdr3_nt: TGTGCCAGCCGCACAGACAGCTCCTATAATTCACCCCTCCACTTT
cdr3_aa: CASRTDSSYNSPLHF

d_call: TRBD1
clone_size: NA
j_call: TRBJ2-2
v_call: TRBV11-2
cdr3_nt: TGTGCCAGCAGCTTCGGGACAGGACTGAGCCCCGTCACCGGGGAGCTGTTTTTT
cdr3_aa: CASSFGTGLSPVTGELFF

d_call: NA
clone_size: NA
j_call: TRBJ2-7
v_call: TRBV28
cdr3_nt: TGTGCCAGCAGTTTCAACACCTTCTACGAGCAGTACTTC
cdr3_aa: CASSFNTFYEQYF

d_call: NA
clone_size: NA
j_call: TRBJ1-1
v_call: TRBV28
cdr3_nt: TGTGCCAGCAGTTTGACGGGGGAAGGCACTGAAGCTTTCTTT
cdr3_aa: CASSLTGEGTEAFF

d_call: TRBD1
clone_size: NA
j_call: TRBJ1-1
v_call: TRBV7-9
cdr3_nt: TGTGCCAGCAGCCCAGGGGGCGAGGACACTGAAGCTTTCTTT
cdr3_aa: CASSPGGEDTEAFF

d_call: NA
clone_size: NA
j_call: TRBJ2-3
v_call: TRBV19
cdr3_nt: TGTGCCAGTAGTACATATAGCGGTTCGGGCACAGATACGCAGTATTTT
cdr3_aa: CASSTYSGSGTDTQYF

d_call: NA
clone_size: NA
j_call: TRBJ1-2
v_call: TRBV18
cdr3_nt: TGTGCCAGCTCACCTCTCGCAGGCGGCTACACCTTC
cdr3_aa: CASSPLAGGYTF

d_call: NA
clone_size: NA
j_call: TRBJ1-1
v_call: TRBV9
cdr3_nt: TGTGCCAGCAGCGTGACTACGGCGAACACTGAAGCTTTCTTT
cdr3_aa: CASSVTTANTEAFF

d_call: TRBD1
clone_size: NA
j_call: TRBJ2-3
v_call: TRBV5-1
cdr3_nt: TGCGCCAGCAGCTTGGAGGACAGGGGGCAGGATACGCAGTATTTT
cdr3_aa: CASSLEDRGQDTQYF

d_call: NA
clone_size: NA
j_call: TRBJ2-2
v_call: TRBV27
cdr3_nt: TGTGCCAGCAGGAAATGGGGGGTTCAGGCCGGGGAGCTGTTTTTT
cdr3_aa: CASRKWGVQAGELFF

d_call: NA
clone_size: NA
j_call: TRBJ2-3
v_call: TRBV28
cdr3_nt: TGTGCCAGCAGTTTAGGCCCCCCAAATACGCAGTATTTT
cdr3_aa: CASSLGPPNTQYF

d_call: NA
clone_size: NA
j_call: TRBJ1-2
v_call: TRBV6-5
cdr3_nt: TGTGCCAGCAGTTACTCCTCGGAGGAGCGTAGCTACACCTTC
cdr3_aa: CASSYSSEERSYTF

d_call: NA
clone_size: NA
j_call: TRBJ1-2
v_call: TRBV28
cdr3_nt: TGTGCCAGCAGTTTAGGAGGTACTTACTATGGCTACACCTTC
cdr3_aa: CASSLGGTYYGYTF